This is a list of T cell receptor beta chains from one sample in a study of blood T cells in healthy people across ages. From the 5' RACE reads, TCRdb called clonotypes with MiXCR, one entry per CDR3 protein. The repertoire holds about 780,000 distinct CDR3 sequences, with roughly 24% as singletons. This sample also appeared in a second study, on T cells of mothers and their children.

What was sequenced was blood. These receptors were collected from a boy aged 5-17 years in good health. CDR3s include the opening cysteine and the closing phenylalanine or tryptophan. Each record gives: D gene, V gene, J gene, clone size, CDR3 DNA, CDR3 protein. The D gene is left open where the match is weak. Clone size is shown for a subset of rows, as once, few, many or a class of expanded clone.

D gene: NA; V gene: TRBV5-1; J gene: TRBJ1-1; clone size: many; CDR3 DNA: TGCGCCAGCACTCCGATTGGGATGAACACTGAAGCTTTCTTT; CDR3 protein: CASTPIGMNTEAFF
D gene: NA; V gene: TRBV7-3; J gene: TRBJ2-2; clone size: NA; CDR3 DNA: TGTGCCAGCAGCCCTGGACTGATTACCTCCGGGGAGCTGTTTTTT; CDR3 protein: CASSPGLITSGELFF
D gene: NA; V gene: TRBV23-1; J gene: TRBJ2-1; clone size: NA; CDR3 DNA: TGCGCCAGCAGTTCGACAGGCCTCGCCAACTACAATGAGCAGTTCTTC; CDR3 protein: CASSSTGLANYNEQFF
D gene: TRBD2; V gene: TRBV12-3/TRBV12-4; J gene: TRBJ2-3; clone size: NA; CDR3 DNA: TGTGCCAGCAGTCCCAGCGGGGCGAGACCAGATACGCAGTATTTT; CDR3 protein: CASSPSGARPDTQYF
D gene: TRBD2; V gene: TRBV3-1; J gene: TRBJ2-5; clone size: NA; CDR3 DNA: TGTGCCAGCACTTTTTCCAGCGGGGGGTCGGAGACCCAGTACTTC; CDR3 protein: CASTFSSGGSETQYF
D gene: NA; V gene: TRBV18; J gene: TRBJ2-3; clone size: few; CDR3 DNA: TGTGCCAGCGCCACAGGGAGCACAGATACGCAGTATTTT; CDR3 protein: CASATGSTDTQYF
D gene: TRBD1; V gene: TRBV30; J gene: TRBJ2-1; clone size: NA; CDR3 DNA: TGTGCCGGAGGACAGGGGGTCTACAATGAGCAGTTCTTC; CDR3 protein: CAGGQGVYNEQFF
D gene: NA; V gene: TRBV10-3; J gene: TRBJ2-3; clone size: NA; CDR3 DNA: TGTGCCATCAGTGGGGGATTTGGAGCTTCAGATACGCAGTATTTT; CDR3 protein: CAISGGFGASDTQYF
D gene: NA; V gene: TRBV20-1; J gene: TRBJ1-5; clone size: NA; CDR3 DNA: TGCAGTGCTGCCGACGGGCCTCGTCAGCCCCAGCATTTT; CDR3 protein: CSAADGPRQPQHF
D gene: NA; V gene: TRBV5-1; J gene: TRBJ1-4; clone size: few; CDR3 DNA: TGCGCCAGCACCACGGGCTCAACTAATGAAAAACTGTTTTTT; CDR3 protein: CASTTGSTNEKLFF
D gene: NA; V gene: TRBV2; J gene: TRBJ1-5; clone size: few; CDR3 DNA: TGTGCCAGCAGTACTACAGGAAGCAATCAGCCCCAGCATTTT; CDR3 protein: CASSTTGSNQPQHF
D gene: NA; V gene: TRBV6-5; J gene: TRBJ1-1; clone size: NA; CDR3 DNA: TGTGCCAGCAGTTACTCGGTGACGGGGCCATCCCAAGCTTTCTTT; CDR3 protein: CASSYSVTGPSQAFF
D gene: NA; V gene: TRBV5-1; J gene: TRBJ1-4; clone size: few; CDR3 DNA: TGCGCCAGCAGCCCCTTGGCAGGGACTAATGAAAAACTGTTTTTT; CDR3 protein: CASSPLAGTNEKLFF
D gene: NA; V gene: TRBV4-1; J gene: TRBJ1-1; clone size: few; CDR3 DNA: TGCGCCAGCAGCCAAGAAGGGGGTAGGGTTTCTGAAGCTTTCTTT; CDR3 protein: CASSQEGGRVSEAFF
D gene: NA; V gene: TRBV27; J gene: TRBJ2-7; clone size: few; CDR3 DNA: TGTGCCAGCAGAGTCTACGAGCAGTACTTC; CDR3 protein: CASRVYEQYF
D gene: NA; V gene: TRBV7-9; J gene: TRBJ2-7; clone size: few; CDR3 DNA: TGTGCCAGCAGCTTACCAACAGGGAGCCCCTACGAGCAGTACTTC; CDR3 protein: CASSLPTGSPYEQYF
D gene: NA; V gene: TRBV10-3; J gene: TRBJ2-7; clone size: NA; CDR3 DNA: TGTGCCATCAGTGATGACCGCTCCTACGAGCAGTACTTC; CDR3 protein: CAISDDRSYEQYF
D gene: TRBD1; V gene: TRBV7-9; J gene: TRBJ1-1; clone size: NA; CDR3 DNA: TGTGCCAGCAGCGGGACAGGGGGTTATCCCGCTGAAGCTTTCTTT; CDR3 protein: CASSGTGGYPAEAFF
D gene: NA; V gene: TRBV12-3/TRBV12-4; J gene: TRBJ2-7; clone size: NA; CDR3 DNA: TGTGCCAGCAGCGGGACAACTTCCTTAGTGTACTTC; CDR3 protein: CASSGTTSLVYF
D gene: TRBD1; V gene: TRBV7-9; J gene: TRBJ1-4; clone size: few; CDR3 DNA: TGTGCCAGCAGAAGACAGGGGGCGCGTGGTGAAAAACTGTTTTTT; CDR3 protein: CASRRQGARGEKLFF
D gene: NA; V gene: TRBV6-5; J gene: TRBJ1-1; clone size: NA; CDR3 DNA: TGTGCCAGCAGTTATCGGGGCCGCCCGGGGGACACTGAAGCTTTCTTT; CDR3 protein: CASSYRGRPGDTEAFF
D gene: NA; V gene: TRBV12-3/TRBV12-4; J gene: TRBJ2-6; clone size: NA; CDR3 DNA: TGTGCCAGCAGCAATTACCTTCCTGGGGCCAACGTCCTGACTTTC; CDR3 protein: CASSNYLPGANVLTF
D gene: TRBD2; V gene: TRBV6-1; J gene: TRBJ2-2; clone size: few; CDR3 DNA: TGTGCCTGCGCGGGGGGGCCAGAAACCGGGGAGCTGTTTTTT; CDR3 protein: CACAGGPETGELFF
D gene: NA; V gene: TRBV12-3/TRBV12-4; J gene: TRBJ1-2; clone size: NA; CDR3 DNA: TGTGCCAGCAGTTTCGGTAGAGCCTTCTTCTATGGCTACACCTTC; CDR3 protein: CASSFGRAFFYGYTF
D gene: NA; V gene: TRBV2; J gene: TRBJ2-5; clone size: NA; CDR3 DNA: TGCGCCAGTAAAGGAGAGGGAGAGACCCAGTACTTC; CDR3 protein: CASKGEGETQYF
D gene: TRBD2; V gene: TRBV7-2; J gene: TRBJ2-3; clone size: NA; CDR3 DNA: TGTGCCAGCAGCTTAGTATCTAGCGGGGGGTTCAGAGATACGCAGTATTTT; CDR3 protein: CASSLVSSGGFRDTQYF
D gene: NA; V gene: TRBV12-3/TRBV12-4; J gene: TRBJ1-2; clone size: few; CDR3 DNA: TGTGCCAGCAGTTTTCCGGGAGGCTACACCTTC; CDR3 protein: CASSFPGGYTF
D gene: NA; V gene: TRBV20-1; J gene: TRBJ2-6; clone size: NA; CDR3 DNA: TGCAGTGTGCCACTGTTCTCTGGGGCCAACGTCCTGACTTTC; CDR3 protein: CSVPLFSGANVLTF
D gene: NA; V gene: TRBV7-9; J gene: TRBJ2-7; clone size: few; CDR3 DNA: TGTGCCAGCAGCTTAGATGTAGCCGAGCAGTACTTC; CDR3 protein: CASSLDVAEQYF
D gene: NA; V gene: TRBV15; J gene: TRBJ2-3; clone size: few; CDR3 DNA: TGTGCCACCAGCAGAGATACTCGCACCCGCACAGATACGCAGTATTTT; CDR3 protein: CATSRDTRTRTDTQYF
D gene: NA; V gene: TRBV5-1; J gene: TRBJ1-1; clone size: few; CDR3 DNA: TGCGCCAGCAGCTTGGTTGGTGGCCCCACTGAAGCTTTCTTT; CDR3 protein: CASSLVGGPTEAFF
D gene: TRBD1; V gene: TRBV28; J gene: TRBJ2-2; clone size: NA; CDR3 DNA: TGTGCCAGCAGTTTAGGCTGGGGGACAGTTAACACCGGGGAGCTGTTTTTT; CDR3 protein: CASSLGWGTVNTGELFF
D gene: NA; V gene: TRBV14; J gene: TRBJ1-2; clone size: NA; CDR3 DNA: TGTGCCAGCAGCGAGGGGCTCGGCTATGGCTACACCTTC; CDR3 protein: CASSEGLGYGYTF
D gene: NA; V gene: TRBV9; J gene: TRBJ1-6; clone size: few; CDR3 DNA: TGTGCCAGCAGCGTAGGTGACAGGTATAATTCACCCCTCCACTTT; CDR3 protein: CASSVGDRYNSPLHF
D gene: TRBD2; V gene: TRBV6-2/TRBV6-3; J gene: TRBJ2-1; clone size: NA; CDR3 DNA: TGTGCCAGCAGTTACCTCGAAGCGGGGGGCCTCTACAATGAGCAGTTCTTC; CDR3 protein: CASSYLEAGGLYNEQFF
D gene: NA; V gene: TRBV3-1; J gene: TRBJ1-4; clone size: few; CDR3 DNA: TGTGCCAGCAGCCAAGAGGCAGCAGCAACTAATGAAAAACTGTTTTTT; CDR3 protein: CASSQEAAATNEKLFF
D gene: NA; V gene: TRBV24-1; J gene: TRBJ1-1; clone size: NA; CDR3 DNA: TGTGCCACCAGTGACAGGGGTCACACTGAAGCTTTCTTT; CDR3 protein: CATSDRGHTEAFF
D gene: NA; V gene: TRBV25-1; J gene: TRBJ2-7; clone size: few; CDR3 DNA: TGTGCCAGCAGTGAATTCGACAGCTACGAGCAGTACTTC; CDR3 protein: CASSEFDSYEQYF
D gene: TRBD1; V gene: TRBV5-1; J gene: TRBJ2-3; clone size: few; CDR3 DNA: TGCGCCAGCAGCTCCTCGGGACAGGGATCGACAGATACGCAGTATTTT; CDR3 protein: CASSSSGQGSTDTQYF